This TCR beta chain was identified during a study of blood T cell repertoires in COVID-19. Background on the study: Samples representing acute and convalescent COVID-19 were sourced from the United States, Italy and Spain. PBMCs, B-cell-depleted T cells, or T cells were the source of the cDNA or gDNA that made up the material.

This clone was found once. Per the original data handling: Estimated nucleated cell counts came from reference gene primer amplification. Sequencing was performed with immunoSEQ multiplex PCR; in TCRdb, only in-frame clones are kept and a portion is missing. V and J calls and clone size are copied from that table; D and trimming were computed from the DNA. Among about 140,000 clones listed, roughly 78% were seen once. The junction had 6 bases not matched to a gene; V was cut back by 7 bases and J by 7 bases. CDR3 length: 14 amino acids. Germline V gene lookup returns CDR1 LNHDA and CDR2 SQIVND (reference sequence).

This chain joins TRBV19 and TRBJ2-1, with 11 bases that match TRBD2. The clonotype was recovered from a man in his sixties with acute or convalescent COVID-19. Sequencing was performed on peripheral blood. Here the CDR3 DNA reads TGTGCCAGTATTGGTTCTAGCGGGAGGAATGAGCAGTTCTTC. Protein product: CASIGSSGRNEQFF.